The clone carrying this T cell receptor (beta chain) occurred a few times. Its antigen remains unidentified. To make TCR beta libraries, researchers used iRepertoire HTBI primers and Arm-PCR of CDR3 regions. In TCRdb, the multiplex PCR reads were re-called with MiXCR into one record per CDR3 protein. The table has roughly 610,000 distinct CDR3 sequences, approximately 15% seen once. This entry comes from a study of regulatory T cells in long-lasting Graves disease. Study results and caveats: Segments TRBV28, TRBJ1-2 and TRBJ2-5 showed preferential usage in persistent disease.

Time point: newly diagnosed GD, antithyroid drugs for less than 3 months. Extracted PBMC RNA gave rise to the TCR library. An endocrinology department in Xi'an, China, supplied the patients. The CDR3 has 16 amino acids. CDR1 and CDR2 from the germline V gene are MNHEY and SMNVEV (reference sequence). The V gene end was trimmed by 4 bases and the J gene end by 2 bases; junction bases not matched to a gene: 6. These data are also associated with another study on T cells in Graves' hyperthyroidism and ophthalmopathy. That study reports: HTBI primers drove first-round RT-PCR of the TCR CDR3.

Sequenced material: peripheral blood mononuclear cells (PBMCs), taken at new diagnosis, from a patient treated with antithyroid drugs. This sequence joins TRBV27 and TRBJ1-3; 9 nucleotides match TRBD1. The sequence derives from a woman in her twenties or thirties with Graves disease. This chain's CDR3 is CASSSYRGLAGNTIYF. As DNA, the CDR3 is TGTGCCAGCAGTTCGTACAGGGGGCTCGCTGGAAACACCATATATTTT.